Each of the 24 T cell receptor beta chains below was sequenced from the same sample in a study of blood T cell repertoires in COVID-19 (TCRdb year 2020). Libraries were constructed by the immunoSEQ multiplex PCR assay. As stored in TCRdb, this immuneACCESS dataset retains in-frame rearrangements with V and J assigned. A fraction of the clones does not appear; measured against another copy, unresolved V genes explain less than half of the discrepancy, and the remainder lacks a known reason. Recorded for this sample are 95,000 to 110,000 clones; about 80% of them occurred a single time. The ten most abundant clones make up roughly 3.3% of the sample. The specimen sequenced was peripheral blood. All receptors come from a woman older than 75 with active or convalescent COVID-19.

The chain employs TRBV19 and TRBJ1-1, with D possibly being TRBD1 (5 bases). V was pared by 3 bases and J by 0 bases, with 8 bases between. CDR3 length: 14 amino acids. In germline, CDR1 is LNHDA, CDR2 SQIVND (reference sequence). CDR3 sequence: CASSMGGMNTEAFF. The DNA for the CDR3 is TGTGCCAGTAGTATGGGGGGAATGAACACTGAAGCTTTCTTT. The full variable domain, in which reference TRBV19 and TRBJ1-1 provide the parts outside the CDR3, is DGGITQSPKYLFRKEGQNVTLSCEQNLNHDAMYWYRQDPGQGLRLIYYSQIVNDFQKGDIAEGYSVSREKKESFPLTVTSAQKNPTAFYLCASSMGGMNTEAFFGQGTRLTVV.

This rearrangement joins TRBV27 to TRBJ1-4; possible D gene TRBD1, 6 bases. CDR3 length equals 13 residues. The V gene's germline CDR1 is MNHEY and CDR2 SMNVEV (reference sequence). The V and J ends lost 2 bases and 7 bases respectively, with 8 bases between them. The CDR3 bases are TGTGCCAGCAGTTTAAGGGGGAGTGAAAAACTGTTTTTT. It encodes CASSLRGSEKLFF.

V usage is TRBV27 and J usage is TRBJ2-5; 7 bases are shared with TRBD1. Per the germline V gene, CDR1 is MNHEY and CDR2 is SMNVEV (reference sequence). J lost 2 bases, V lost 6 bases, and 9 bases had no gene match. There are 15 residues in the CDR3. CDR3 DNA sequence: TGTGCCAGCAGGCGAACTACAGGGGCGCAAGAGACCCAGTACTTC. Protein product: CASRRTTGAQETQYF.

The chain has TRBV28 and TRBJ1-5, with D possibly being TRBD1 (5 bases). With 5 bases removed from V and 2 bases from J, the gap between germline ends came to 7 bases. The CDR3 is 13 amino acids. The germline gives CDR1 MDHEN, CDR2 SYDVKM. CDR3 nucleotide sequence: TGTGCCAGCAGTCAAGGGGGCAATCAGCCCCAGCATTTT. Amino acid sequence: CASSQGGNQPQHF.

This chain connects TRBV10-3 to TRBJ1-6; 10 nucleotides line up with TRBD1. The germline V gene encodes CDR1 ENHRY and CDR2 SYGVKD. Trimming took 2 bases from V and 10 from J; bases not matched to a gene: 5. CDR3 size: 15 residues. CDR3 region: CAISEGRTGGSPLHF. The CDR3, as DNA: TGTGCCATCAGTGAGGGCAGGACAGGGGGATCACCCCTCCACTTT.

V is TRBV2 and J is TRBJ2-5, with 9 bases identical to TRBD2. Trimming removed 5 bases from V and 4 bases from J; junction bases left unmatched: 5. Germline CDR1 is SNHLY and CDR2 is FYNNEI. The CDR3 runs 14 residues. Here the CDR3 DNA reads TGTGCCAGCAGTCCGGGACTAGCCGTAGAGACCCAGTACTTC. Amino acids: CASSPGLAVETQYF.

The genes are TRBV18 and TRBJ1-2, with D perhaps matching TRBD1 (5 bases). CDR3 length: 11 amino acids. V was trimmed by 6 bases and J by 8 bases, leaving 10 bases between them. Germline loops: CDR1 KGHSH, CDR2 LQKENI. The CDR3 loop reads CASSRVGGYTF. The CDR3 nucleotides are TGTGCCAGCTCCAGGGTGGGCGGCTACACCTTC.

This chain joins TRBV5-1 and TRBJ1-2; 7 bases match TRBD1. V shed 4 bases and J 2 bases; nucleotides not matched to a gene: 2. Per the germline V gene, CDR1 is SGHRS and CDR2 is YFSETQ. The CDR3 extends over 13 amino acids. In DNA form, the CDR3 reads TGCGCCAGCAGCCAGACAGGGAACTATGGCTACACCTTC. This encodes CASSQTGNYGYTF.

The chain joins TRBV7-2 to TRBJ1-6; TRBD1 might be the D (5 bases). CDR1 is SGHTA, CDR2 FQGNSA, per germline. The CDR3 runs to 15 residues. The V end was cut by 1 base, the J end by 12 bases, with 16 bases between. The CDR3 DNA follows: TGTGCCAGCAGCTTAGGGGGGGGACGCTCTAAACCCCTCCACTTT. It is translated as CASSLGGGRSKPLHF.

This chain connects TRBV19 to TRBJ2-5; 10 bases agree with TRBD1. This CDR3 comprises 17 residues. Trimming at V came to 2 bases and at J to 1 base, leaving 7 bases not matched to a gene. Looked up from germline, CDR1 is LNHDA and CDR2 is SQIVND (reference sequence). For the CDR3, the DNA is TGTGCCAGTAGTATAAGACGGACAGGGGGTACCCAAGAGACCCAGTACTTC. Amino acid sequence: CASSIRRTGGTQETQYF.

Turning to this clone: The junction departs from the called germline gene at one end, perhaps through a read error. The chain is built from TRBV28 and TRBJ2-7; 7 positions match TRBD1. The CDR3 loop spans 15 amino acids. Germline lookup yields CDR1 MDHEN and CDR2 SYDVKM. The CDR3: CAGSPGTEVSYEQYF. In DNA, the CDR3 is TGTGCCGGCAGCCCAGGGACAGAAGTTTCCTACGAGCAGTACTTC.

The V call is TRBV9, the J call TRBJ2-1, with 10 bases identical to TRBD1. The CDR3 covers 16 residues. Germline V gives CDR1 SGDLS, CDR2 YYNGEE. The V gene end was trimmed by 0 bases and the J gene end by 7 bases; junction bases not matched to a gene: 7. Here the CDR3 DNA reads TGTGCCAGCAGCGTAGGGATCGGGACAGGGGTAAATGAGCAGTTCTTC. Translation: CASSVGIGTGVNEQFF.

This chain joins TRBV28 and TRBJ2-4; the match to TRBD1 covers 7 bases. Losses at the gene ends were 5 bases for V and 0 bases for J; bases not matched to a gene: 7. Germline CDR1 is MDHEN and CDR2 is SYDVKM. The CDR3 contains 16 residues. The CDR3 reads CASSQNRGLAKNIQYF. CDR3 in DNA: TGTGCCAGCAGTCAAAACAGGGGCCTAGCCAAAAACATTCAGTACTTC.

V usage is TRBV14 and J usage is TRBJ1-1, with a tentative D call TRBD1 (5 bases). Trimming took 3 bases from V and 4 from J, leaving 9 bases between them. Germline values: CDR1 SGHDN, CDR2 FVKESK. The CDR3 contains 13 residues. CDR3 nucleotides: TGTGCCAGCAGCCAGGGGCTGGGCACTGAAGCTTTCTTT. Amino acids: CASSQGLGTEAFF.

The genes are TRBV9 and TRBJ2-7; TRBD1 matches 8 bases. Germline CDR1 reads SGDLS; CDR2 reads YYNGEE. CDR3 size: 15 residues. J was trimmed by 5 bases and V by 4 bases; bases with no gene match: 11. CDR3 in amino acids: CASSLNPGGGDEQYF. DNA for the CDR3: TGTGCCAGCAGCTTAAACCCAGGGGGCGGGGACGAGCAGTACTTC.

This chain joins TRBV28 and TRBJ2-5, with TRBD1 identical over 7 bases. V was clipped by 4 bases and J by 2 bases; unmatched bases: 4. The CDR3 sequence is 14 residues long. Germline CDR1 reads MDHEN; CDR2 reads SYDVKM. The CDR3 reads CASSSGQAQETQYF. As DNA, the CDR3 is TGTGCCAGCAGTTCCGGACAGGCACAAGAGACCCAGTACTTC.

The chain employs TRBV6-2 or TRBV6-3 and TRBJ1-5; TRBD1 is a possible D gene (6 bases). Germline V lookup: CDR1 MNHEY, CDR2 SVGEGT. This CDR3 has 14 residues. The ends were cut back, 5 bases at V and 1 base at J, with 9 bases in the middle. The DNA for the CDR3 is TGTGCCAGCAGTCCAGGGGAAAGCAATCAGCCCCAGCATTTT. It is translated as CASSPGESNQPQHF.

This chain links TRBV7-9 with TRBJ2-7; 8 bases match TRBD2. V lost 1 base and J lost 0; bases outside the gene matches: 2. There are 15 residues in the CDR3. CDR1 and CDR2 (germline): SEHNR, FQNEAQ (reference sequence). This CDR3 reads CASSLVLAGSYEQYF. The CDR3 nucleotides are TGTGCCAGCAGCTTAGTTCTAGCGGGCTCCTACGAGCAGTACTTC.

V usage is TRBV6-1 and J usage is TRBJ2-7, with 8 bases aligning to TRBD2. V shed 5 bases and J 3 bases; nucleotides not matched to a gene: 9. The CDR3 loop spans 15 amino acids. Looked up from germline, CDR1 is MNHNS and CDR2 is SASEGT. For the CDR3, the DNA is TGTGCCAGCAGTCAGGTTTCGGGAGGGCACTACGAGCAGTACTTC. It is translated as CASSQVSGGHYEQYF.

V is TRBV10-3 and J is TRBJ2-3; TRBD2 matches at 12 bases. CDR1 ENHRY and CDR2 SYGVKD come from the germline V gene. The CDR3 length is 16 residues. The V gene end was trimmed by 4 bases and the J gene end by 5 bases; junction bases not matched to a gene: 7. CDR3 sequence reads: CAISGLAGVVGDTQYF. In nucleotides, the CDR3 is TGTGCCATCAGTGGACTAGCGGGGGTGGTCGGAGATACGCAGTATTTT.

Only a few counts were recorded for this clone. J is TRBJ2-1 and V is TRBV5-1; 9 bases line up with TRBD1. Germline V CDR1 and CDR2: SGHRS, YFSETQ. The CDR3 totals 13 residues. The trim removed 0 bases at V and 15 bases at J, leaving 7 bases unmatched. CDR3 coding DNA: TGCGCCAGCAGCTTGGCCGGGACAGGGAGAGGGTTCTTC. This codes for CASSLAGTGRGFF. Drawing the rest from reference TRBV5-1 and TRBJ2-1, the complete variable domain is KAGVTQTPRYLIKTRGQQVTLSCSPISGHRSVSWYQQTPGQGLQFLFEYFSETQRNKGNFPGRFSGRQFSNSRSEMNVSTLELGDSALYLCASSLAGTGRGFFGPGTRLTVL.

The rearrangement uses TRBV19 and TRBJ2-5, with 10 nucleotides matching TRBD1. The V and J ends lost 8 bases and 5 bases, in that order; junction bases with no gene match: 8. Germline CDR1 LNHDA, CDR2 SQIVND (reference sequence). This CDR3 has 14 residues. CDR3 DNA sequence: TGTGCCAGTGCCAGGACAGGGGGACGGGAGACCCAGTACTTC. Amino acid sequence: CASARTGGRETQYF.

This chain joins TRBV2 and TRBJ2-1; 10 positions agree with TRBD2. Germline values: CDR1 SNHLY, CDR2 FYNNEI. V dropped 5 bases and J dropped 15; count of bases not matched to a gene: 10. CDR3 length equals 13 residues. The DNA of the CDR3 is TGTGCCAGCAGTCCGAGCCCCGCTAGCGGGGGGTTCTTC. Protein product: CASSPSPASGGFF.

The chain employs TRBV5-1 and TRBJ1-4, with 10 bases lining up with TRBD1. Trimming at V came to 4 bases and at J to 8 bases, leaving 2 bases not matched to a gene. Germline V gives CDR1 SGHRS, CDR2 YFSETQ. The CDR3 spans 13 residues. CDR3: CASSLGQGEKLFF. Written as DNA, the CDR3 is TGCGCCAGCAGCCTGGGACAGGGGGAAAAACTGTTTTTT.